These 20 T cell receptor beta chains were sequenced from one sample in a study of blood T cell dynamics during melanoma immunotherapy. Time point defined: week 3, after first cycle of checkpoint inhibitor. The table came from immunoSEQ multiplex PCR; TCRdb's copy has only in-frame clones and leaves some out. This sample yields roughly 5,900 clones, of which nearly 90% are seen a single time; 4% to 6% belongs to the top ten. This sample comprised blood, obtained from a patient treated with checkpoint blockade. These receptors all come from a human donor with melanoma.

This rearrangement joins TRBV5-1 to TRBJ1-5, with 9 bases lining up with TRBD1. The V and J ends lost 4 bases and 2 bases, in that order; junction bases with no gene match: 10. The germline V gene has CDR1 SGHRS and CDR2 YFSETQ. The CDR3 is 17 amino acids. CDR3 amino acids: CASSTGQGLFGNQPQHF. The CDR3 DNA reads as TGCGCCAGCAGCACCGGACAGGGGTTATTCGGCAATCAGCCCCAGCATTTT.

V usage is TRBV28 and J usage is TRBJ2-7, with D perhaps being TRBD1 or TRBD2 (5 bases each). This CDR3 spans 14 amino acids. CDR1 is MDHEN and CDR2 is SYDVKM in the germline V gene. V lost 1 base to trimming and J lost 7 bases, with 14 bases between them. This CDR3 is CASSLFQGSGEQYF. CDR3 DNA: TGTGCCAGCAGTTTATTTCAGGGCTCGGGGGAGCAGTACTTC.

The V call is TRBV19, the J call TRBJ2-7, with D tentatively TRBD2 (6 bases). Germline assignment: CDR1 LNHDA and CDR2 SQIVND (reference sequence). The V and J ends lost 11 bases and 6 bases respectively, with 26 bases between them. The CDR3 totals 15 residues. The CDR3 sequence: CACSPSGTLVGEQYF. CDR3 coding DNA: TGTGCCTGTTCCCCGTCCGGGACTCTTGTTGGCGAGCAGTACTTC.

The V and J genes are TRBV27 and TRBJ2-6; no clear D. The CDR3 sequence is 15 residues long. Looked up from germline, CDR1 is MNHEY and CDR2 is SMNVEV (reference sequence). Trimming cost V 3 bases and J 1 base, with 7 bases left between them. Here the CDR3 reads CASSLSGSGANVLTF. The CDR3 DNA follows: TGTGCCAGCAGTTTGTCTGGGTCTGGGGCCAACGTCCTGACTTTC.

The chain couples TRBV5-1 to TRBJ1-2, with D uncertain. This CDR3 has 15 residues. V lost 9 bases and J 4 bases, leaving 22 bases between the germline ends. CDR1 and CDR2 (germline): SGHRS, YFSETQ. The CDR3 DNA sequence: TGCGCCACCCACCCCGGCGATCCCTCCCTCTATGGCTACACCTTC. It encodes CATHPGDPSLYGYTF.

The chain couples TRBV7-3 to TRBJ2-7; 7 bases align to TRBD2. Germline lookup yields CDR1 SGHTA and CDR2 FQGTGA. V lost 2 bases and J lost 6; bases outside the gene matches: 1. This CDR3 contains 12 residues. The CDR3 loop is CASSLPGGEQYF. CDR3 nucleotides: TGTGCCAGCAGCTTACCGGGGGGCGAGCAGTACTTC.

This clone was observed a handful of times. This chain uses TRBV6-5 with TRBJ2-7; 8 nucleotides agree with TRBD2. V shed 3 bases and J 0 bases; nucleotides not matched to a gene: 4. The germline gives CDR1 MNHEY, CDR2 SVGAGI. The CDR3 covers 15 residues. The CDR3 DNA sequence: TGTGCCAGCAGTTATTCCGGGACTAGCTCCTACGAGCAGTACTTC. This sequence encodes CASSYSGTSSYEQYF.

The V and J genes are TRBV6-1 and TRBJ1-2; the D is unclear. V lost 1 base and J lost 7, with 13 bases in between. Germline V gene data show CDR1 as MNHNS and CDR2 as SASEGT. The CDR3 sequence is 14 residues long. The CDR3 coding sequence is TGTGCCAGCAGTGAAGGTTACAGCCCCCGTGGCTACACCTTC. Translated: CASSEGYSPRGYTF.

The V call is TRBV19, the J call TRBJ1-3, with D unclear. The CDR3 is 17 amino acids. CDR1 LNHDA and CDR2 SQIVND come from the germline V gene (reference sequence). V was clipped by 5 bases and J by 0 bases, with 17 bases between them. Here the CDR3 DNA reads TGTGCCAGTAGTCGAATGGCCTCCCTTTCCTCTGGAAACACCATATATTTT. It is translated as CASSRMASLSSGNTIYF. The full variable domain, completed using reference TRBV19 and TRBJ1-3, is DGGITQSPKYLFRKEGQNVTLSCEQNLNHDAMYWYRQDPGQGLRLIYYSQIVNDFQKGDIAEGYSVSREKKESFPLTVTSAQKNPTAFYLCASSRMASLSSGNTIYFGEGSWLTVV.

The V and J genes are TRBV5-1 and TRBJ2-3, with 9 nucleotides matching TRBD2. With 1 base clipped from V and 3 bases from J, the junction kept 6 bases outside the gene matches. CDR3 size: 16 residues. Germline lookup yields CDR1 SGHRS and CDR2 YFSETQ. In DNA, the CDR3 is TGCGCCAGCAGCTTGTTAGCACTAGCGGGTACAGATACGCAGTATTTT. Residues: CASSLLALAGTDTQYF.

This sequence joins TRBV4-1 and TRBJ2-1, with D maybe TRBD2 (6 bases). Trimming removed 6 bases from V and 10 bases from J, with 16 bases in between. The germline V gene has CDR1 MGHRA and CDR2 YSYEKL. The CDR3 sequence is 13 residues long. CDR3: CASRASAGHEQFF. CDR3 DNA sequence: TGCGCCAGCAGAGCATCAGCGGGCCACGAGCAGTTCTTC.

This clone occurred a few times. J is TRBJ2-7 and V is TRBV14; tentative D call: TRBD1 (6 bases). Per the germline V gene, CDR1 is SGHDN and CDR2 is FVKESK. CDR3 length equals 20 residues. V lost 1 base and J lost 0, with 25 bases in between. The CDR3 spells CASSQGLQGSPTSLSYEQYF. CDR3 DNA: TGTGCCAGCAGCCAAGGATTACAGGGTTCTCCTACGAGCCTCTCCTACGAGCAGTACTTC.

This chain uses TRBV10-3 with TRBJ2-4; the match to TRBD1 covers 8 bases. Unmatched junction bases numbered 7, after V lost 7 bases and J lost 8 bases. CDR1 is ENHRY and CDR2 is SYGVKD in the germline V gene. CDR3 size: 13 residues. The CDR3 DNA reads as TGTGCCATCAACAGGGGGTCTGAAGACATTCAGTACTTC. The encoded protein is CAINRGSEDIQYF.

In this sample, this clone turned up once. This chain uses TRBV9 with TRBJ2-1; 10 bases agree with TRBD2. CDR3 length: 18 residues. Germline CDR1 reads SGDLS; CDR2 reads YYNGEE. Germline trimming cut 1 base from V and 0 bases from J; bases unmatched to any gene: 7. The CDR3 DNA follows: TGTGCCAGCAGCGTATCGCTGACTAGCGGGTCCTCCTACAATGAGCAGTTCTTC. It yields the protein CASSVSLTSGSSYNEQFF.

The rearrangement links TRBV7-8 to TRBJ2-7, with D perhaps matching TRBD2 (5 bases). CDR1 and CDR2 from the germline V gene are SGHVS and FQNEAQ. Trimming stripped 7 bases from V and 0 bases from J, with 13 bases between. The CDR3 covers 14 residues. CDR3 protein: CASNGLGSSYEQYF. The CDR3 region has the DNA TGTGCCAGCAATGGATTAGGGAGCTCCTACGAGCAGTACTTC.

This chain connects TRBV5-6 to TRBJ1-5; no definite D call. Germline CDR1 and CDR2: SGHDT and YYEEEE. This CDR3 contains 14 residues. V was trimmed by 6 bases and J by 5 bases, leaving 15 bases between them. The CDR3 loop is CASTTEGTDQPQHF. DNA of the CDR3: TGTGCCAGCACCACCGAGGGTACCGATCAGCCCCAGCATTTT.

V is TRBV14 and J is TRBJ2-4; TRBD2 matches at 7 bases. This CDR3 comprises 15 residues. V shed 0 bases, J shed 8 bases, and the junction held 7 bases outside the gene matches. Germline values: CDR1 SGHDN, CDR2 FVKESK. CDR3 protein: CASSQELGGRDIQYF. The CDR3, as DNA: TGTGCCAGCAGCCAAGAACTGGGAGGGAGGGACATTCAGTACTTC.

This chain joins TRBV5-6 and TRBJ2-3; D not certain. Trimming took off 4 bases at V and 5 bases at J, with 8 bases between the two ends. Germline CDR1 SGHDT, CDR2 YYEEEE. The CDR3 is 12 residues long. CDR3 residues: CASSVRGDTQYF. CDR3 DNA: TGTGCCAGCAGCGTGAGAGGAGATACGCAGTATTTT. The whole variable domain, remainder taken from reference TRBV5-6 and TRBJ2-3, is DAGVTQSPTHLIKTRGQQVTLRCSPKSGHDTVSWYQQALGQGPQFIFQYYEEEERQRGNFPDRFSGHQFPNYSSELNVNALLLGDSALYLCASSVRGDTQYFGPGTRLTVL.

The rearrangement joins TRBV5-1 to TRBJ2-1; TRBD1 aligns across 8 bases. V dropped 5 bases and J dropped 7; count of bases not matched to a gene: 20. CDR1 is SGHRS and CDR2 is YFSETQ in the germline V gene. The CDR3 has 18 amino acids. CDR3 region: CASSPMGAGGAKLNEQFF. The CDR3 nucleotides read TGCGCCAGCAGTCCTATGGGGGCAGGGGGCGCGAAATTAAATGAGCAGTTCTTC.

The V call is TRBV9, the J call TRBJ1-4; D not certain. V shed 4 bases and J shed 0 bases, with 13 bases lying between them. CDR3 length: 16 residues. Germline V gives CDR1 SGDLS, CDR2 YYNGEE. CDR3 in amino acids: CASSSGYGATNEKLFF. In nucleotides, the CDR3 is TGTGCCAGCAGCTCAGGATACGGGGCAACTAATGAAAAACTGTTTTTT.